This T cell receptor (beta chain) derives from a study of cytomegalovirus exposure and HLA in healthy donors. The PCR ran on 60 Vbeta and 13 Jbeta primers. Sequencing used immunoSEQ multiplex PCR; TCRdb keeps in-frame clones, though not all of them. The data contain 160,000 or so clones, 70% to 80% of them singletons. The ends were cut back, 4 bases at V and 2 bases at J, with 12 bases in the middle. Germline CDR1 LNHDA, CDR2 SQIVND (reference sequence). CDR3 length: 14 amino acids. This chain uses TRBV19 with TRBJ2-7; D possibly corresponds to TRBD2 (5 bases). This TCR came from a middle-aged man in good health and CMV-seronegative. Sequences were obtained from PBMCs. CDR3 DNA: TGTGCCAGTAGTAGCCTAGCCGGTACCTACGAGCAGTACTTC. Amino acids: CASSSLAGTYEQYF.